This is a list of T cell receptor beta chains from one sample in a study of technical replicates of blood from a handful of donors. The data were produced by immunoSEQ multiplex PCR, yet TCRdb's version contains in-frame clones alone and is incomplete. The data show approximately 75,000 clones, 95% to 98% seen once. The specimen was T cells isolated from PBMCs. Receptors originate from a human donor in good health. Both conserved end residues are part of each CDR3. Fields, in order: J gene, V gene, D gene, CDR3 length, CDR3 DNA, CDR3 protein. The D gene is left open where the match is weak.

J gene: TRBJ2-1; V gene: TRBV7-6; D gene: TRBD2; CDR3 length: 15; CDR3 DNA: TGTGCCAGCAGCCGGCCGACTAGCGGTTACAATGAGCAGTTCTTC; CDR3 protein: CASSRPTSGYNEQFF
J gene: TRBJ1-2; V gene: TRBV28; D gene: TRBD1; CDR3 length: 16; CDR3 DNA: TGTGCCAGCAGCCCCTCCATTATCAGGGGGCGCAATGGCTACACCTTC; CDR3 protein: CASSPSIIRGRNGYTF
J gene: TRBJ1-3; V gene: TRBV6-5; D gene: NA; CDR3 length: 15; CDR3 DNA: TGTGCCAGCACCCGAGGGTCACTTTGGGAAGGCACCATATATTTT; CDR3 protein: CASTRGSLWEGTIYF
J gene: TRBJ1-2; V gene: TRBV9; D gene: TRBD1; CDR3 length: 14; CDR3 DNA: TGTGCCAGCAGCGCCGGACAGGGAGAGGATGGCTACACCTTC; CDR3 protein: CASSAGQGEDGYTF
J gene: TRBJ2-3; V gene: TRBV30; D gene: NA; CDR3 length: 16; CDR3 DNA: TGTGCCTGGAGGAAATGGGCTGCTGATCCCCAAGATACGCAGTATTTT; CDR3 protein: CAWRKWAADPQDTQYF
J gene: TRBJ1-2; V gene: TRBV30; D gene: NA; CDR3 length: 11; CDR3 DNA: TGTGCCTGGAGTGTAGGGGTTGGCTACACCTTC; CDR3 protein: CAWSVGVGYTF
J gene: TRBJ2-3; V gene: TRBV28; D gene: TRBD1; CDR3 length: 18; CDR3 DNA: TGTGCCAGCAGTACTCCCTTCTCGACAGGGGGGGACACAGATACGCAGTATTTT; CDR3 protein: CASSTPFSTGGDTDTQYF
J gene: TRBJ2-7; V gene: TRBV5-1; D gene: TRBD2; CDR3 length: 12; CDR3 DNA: TGCGCCAGCGGGACTAGTGGTTACGAGCAGTACTTC; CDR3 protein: CASGTSGYEQYF
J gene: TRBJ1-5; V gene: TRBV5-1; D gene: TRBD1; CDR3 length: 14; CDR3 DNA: TGCGCCAGCAGCCTACAGGGGAACGGGCAGCCCCAGCATTTT; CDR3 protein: CASSLQGNGQPQHF
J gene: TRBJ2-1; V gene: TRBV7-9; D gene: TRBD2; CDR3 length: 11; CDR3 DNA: TGTGCCAGCAGCTTCGGGAGGCCTCAGTTCTTC; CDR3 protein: CASSFGRPQFF
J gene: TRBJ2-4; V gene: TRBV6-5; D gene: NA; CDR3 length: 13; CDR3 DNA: TGTGCCACCACACCTTTAGCCAAAAACATTCAGTACTTC; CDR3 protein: CATTPLAKNIQYF
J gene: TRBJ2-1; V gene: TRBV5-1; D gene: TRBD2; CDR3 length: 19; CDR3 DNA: TGCGCCAGCAGCTGGCCGGGACTAGCGCAAAAAAGCTCCTACAATGAGCAGTTCTTC; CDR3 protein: CASSWPGLAQKSSYNEQFF